Shown below are 29 T cell receptor beta chains from a single sample sequenced in a study of CD8+CD57+ T cells in acquired aplastic anemia. The TCR beta profiling, which covered VDJ combination and CDR3 sequence, was carried out using genomic DNA as the template. TCRdb re-called the reads through MiXCR, storing one row per CDR3 protein. The table records some 170,000 distinct CDR3 sequences, less than 65% of them present only once. Patients chosen for sequencing had shown CD8+CD57+ cell expansion by flow cytometry. The sequenced sample consisted of sorted CD4+, CD8+, or CD8+CD57+ T cells (not recorded which) from PBMCs. The receptor source for this set is a human donor with aplastic anemia.

V is TRBV2 and J is TRBJ1-6; D gene ambiguous. Trimming stripped 0 bases from V and 10 bases from J, with 13 bases between. Germline V CDR1 and CDR2: SNHLY, FYNNEI. The CDR3 length is 15 residues. In DNA form, the CDR3 reads TGTGCCAGCAGTGAAGCGGGGAGGCTTGGCTCACCCCTCCACTTT. Residues: CASSEAGRLGSPLHF.

This clonotype was observed many times. V and J are TRBV11-3 and TRBJ2-7; 12 bases align to TRBD2. CDR1 and CDR2 (germline): SGHNT, YENEEA. Losses at the gene ends were 5 bases for V and 7 bases for J; bases not matched to a gene: 3. The CDR3 has 13 amino acids. The CDR3 region is CASSAGLAGEQYF. The CDR3 DNA is TGTGCCAGCAGCGCCGGACTAGCGGGGGAGCAGTACTTC. The variable domain in full, with the rest retrieved from reference TRBV11-3 and TRBJ2-7, is EAGVVQSPRYKIIEKKQPVAFWCNPISGHNTLYWYLQNLGQGPELLIRYENEEAVDDSQLPKDRFSAERLKGVDSTLKIQPAELGDSAVYLCASSAGLAGEQYFGPGTRLTVT.

This clonotype appeared a single time. The rearrangement uses TRBV6-5 and TRBJ2-5; 8 bases match TRBD1. V was clipped by 5 bases and J by 2 bases; unmatched bases: 13. Per germline, CDR1 MNHEY and CDR2 SVGAGI. This CDR3 has 17 residues. The DNA for the CDR3 is TGTGCCAGCAGTCGGATGGACAGGGTACCATTACAAGAGACCCAGTACTTC. It yields the protein CASSRMDRVPLQETQYF.

This clonotype occurred once. This chain uses TRBV19 with TRBJ1-2, with D maybe TRBD1 (5 bases). The germline gives CDR1 LNHDA, CDR2 SQIVND (reference sequence). CDR3 length: 13 residues. V was shortened by 4 bases and J by 13 bases, with 19 bases between the two germline ends. The CDR3 protein is CASSNTQGRGTTF. The DNA of the CDR3 is TGTGCCAGTAGTAATACGCAGGGCCGCGGCACCACCTTC.

This clonotype showed up just once. A much larger clonotype is one base distant, so this may be a read error. CDR3 amino acids: CASSPPTAANYGYTF. CDR3 in DNA: TGTGCCAGCAGCCCGCCGACAGCTGCTAACTATGGCTACACCTTC. The V gene is TRBV5-4, the J gene TRBJ1-2; a weak D match, TRBD1 (5 bases). Trimming took 4 bases from V and 0 from J, leaving 13 bases between them. The CDR3 loop spans 15 amino acids. Germline CDR1 is SGHNT and CDR2 is YYREEE (reference sequence). The variable domain in full, completed from reference TRBV5-4 and TRBJ1-2, reads ETGVTQSPTHLIKTRGQQVTLRCSSQSGHNTVSWYQQALGQGPQFIFQYYREEENGRGNFPPRFSGLQFPNYSSELNVNALELDDSALYLCASSPPTAANYGYTFGSGTRLTVV.

This clonotype has more than one count but fewer than ten. The V call is TRBV7-9, the J call TRBJ1-1; D gene ambiguous. This CDR3 is built from 13 residues. With 6 bases removed from V and 9 bases from J, the gap between germline ends came to 17 bases. Looked up from germline, CDR1 is SEHNR and CDR2 is FQNEAQ (reference sequence). The CDR3 protein is CASSSQAETQAFF. CDR3 sequence (DNA): TGTGCCAGCAGTTCGCAGGCGGAGACTCAAGCTTTCTTT.

The CDR3 loop is CASSSYRYDTGELFF. CDR3 coding DNA: TGCGCCAGCAGCTCCTACAGGTACGACACCGGGGAGCTGTTTTTT. This chain uses TRBV5-1 with TRBJ2-2, with D possibly matching TRBD1 (5 bases). The V gene lost 3 bases and the J gene lost 3 bases, with 12 bases spanning the gap. The CDR3 sequence is 15 residues long. Looked up from germline, CDR1 is SGHRS and CDR2 is YFSETQ.

The table lists this clonotype with many counts. The rearrangement uses TRBV15 and TRBJ2-5, with 11 nucleotides matching TRBD1. After removal of 5 bases from V and 4 bases from J, the junction contained 9 bases not matched to a gene. Germline-derived CDR1 and CDR2 are LNHNV and YYDKDF (reference sequence). The CDR3 sequence is 16 residues long. The CDR3 sequence: CATSPLSGQGAETQYF. In DNA, the CDR3 is TGTGCCACCAGCCCCCTGTCAGGACAGGGGGCAGAGACCCAGTACTTC.

CDR3 sequence: CASSQGGTGYEQYF. The CDR3 DNA sequence: TGTGCCAGCAGCCAAGGGGGAACCGGATACGAGCAGTACTTC. The J gene is TRBJ2-7, the V gene TRBV7-9; a possible D gene is TRBD1 (6 bases). CDR1 is SEHNR, CDR2 FQNEAQ, per germline (reference sequence). Trimming stripped 5 bases from V and 4 bases from J, with 15 bases between. CDR3 length: 14 residues.

This chain links TRBV5-1 with TRBJ2-2; weak D call: TRBD2 (6 bases). Trimming removed 4 bases at V and 4 bases at J, with 14 bases between. Germline V gene sequence: CDR1 SGHRS, CDR2 YFSETQ. The CDR3 is 15 amino acids. Written as DNA, the CDR3 is TGCGCCAGCAGCCCCGCGGCGGGAACCACCGGGGAGCTGTTTTTT. This encodes CASSPAAGTTGELFF.

In this sample, this clonotype turned up many times. The rearrangement uses TRBV6-6 and TRBJ1-3, with D uncertain. This CDR3 spans 15 amino acids. Germline V gene lookup returns CDR1 MNHNY and CDR2 SVGAGI (reference sequence). Trimming removed 6 bases at V and 0 bases at J, with 12 bases between. DNA of the CDR3: TGTGCCAGCAGCGCGGACGGCTTCTCTGGAAACACCATATATTTT. Residues: CASSADGFSGNTIYF.

V is TRBV15 and J is TRBJ1-2; D perhaps matches TRBD1 (5 bases). Looked up from germline, CDR1 is LNHNV and CDR2 is YYDKDF (reference sequence). V was shortened by 0 bases and J by 4 bases, with 21 bases between the two germline ends. This CDR3 contains 18 residues. The DNA of the CDR3 is TGTGCCACCAGCAGAGATATAGGGGCAGGGAGGGATTTCTATGGCTACACCTTC. It yields the protein CATSRDIGAGRDFYGYTF. The full variable domain, with the rest looked up from reference TRBV15 and TRBJ1-2, is DAMVIQNPRYQVTQFGKPVTLSCSQTLNHNVMYWYQQKSSQAPKLLFHYYDKDFNNEADTPDNFQSRRPNTSFCFLDIRSPGLGDTAMYLCATSRDIGAGRDFYGYTFGSGTRLTVV.

This chain uses TRBV7-8 with TRBJ1-2; D is unclear. In germline, CDR1 is SGHVS, CDR2 FQNEAQ. The CDR3 sequence is 13 residues long. The germline V and J ends were trimmed by 3 bases and 2 bases, with 7 bases remaining between them. This CDR3 is CASSLASNYGYTF. The CDR3 DNA reads as TGTGCCAGCAGCTTGGCGTCGAACTATGGCTACACCTTC.

The chain joins TRBV10-3 to TRBJ1-1, with TRBD1 matching 10 bases. The CDR3 sequence is 15 residues long. With 6 bases clipped from V and 5 bases from J, the junction kept 9 bases outside the gene matches. CDR1 is ENHRY and CDR2 is SYGVKD in the germline V gene. The CDR3 here is CAIREVTGGETEAFF. As DNA, the CDR3 is TGTGCCATCAGGGAAGTGACAGGGGGCGAAACTGAAGCTTTCTTT.

This chain connects TRBV27 to TRBJ1-1, with D possibly TRBD1 on 5 matching bases. Germline loops: CDR1 MNHEY, CDR2 SMNVEV (reference sequence). V shed 5 bases and J shed 2 bases, with 12 bases lying between them. The CDR3 sequence is 14 residues long. For the CDR3, the DNA is TGTGCCAGCAGTCCGTGGCAGGGTAACACTGAAGCTTTCTTT. Its translation is CASSPWQGNTEAFF.

V usage is TRBV7-2 and J usage is TRBJ1-2, with D tentatively TRBD1 (5 bases). Germline-derived CDR1 and CDR2 are SGHTA and FQGNSA. CDR3 length: 13 amino acids. Trimming took 5 bases from V and 6 from J, leaving 13 bases between them. CDR3 protein: CASSPGGPNGYTF. CDR3 DNA sequence: TGTGCCAGCAGCCCCGGGGGACCGAATGGCTACACCTTC.

This rearrangement joins TRBV2 to TRBJ2-5; D not resolved. Germline-derived CDR1 and CDR2 are SNHLY and FYNNEI. This CDR3 contains 11 residues. Trimming removed 5 bases at V and 5 bases at J, with 6 bases between. The CDR3, as DNA: TGTGCCAGCAGTCGACTGGAGACCCAGTACTTC. Protein: CASSRLETQYF.

This clonotype was picked up one time. J is TRBJ2-7 and V is TRBV6-1, with TRBD1 matching 8 bases. Looked up from germline, CDR1 is MNHNS and CDR2 is SASEGT. There are 15 residues in the CDR3. Trimming cost V 6 bases and J 6 bases; bases outside gene matches: 13. CDR3 loop: CASSRDRGVNVEQYF. CDR3 DNA: TGTGCCAGCAGCCGCGACAGGGGAGTAAATGTCGAGCAGTACTTC.

This clonotype was recorded many times. The V call is TRBV6-2 or TRBV6-3, the J call TRBJ2-7; 10 bases align to TRBD2. Germline V gives CDR1 MNHEY, CDR2 SVGEGT. With 4 bases clipped from V and 2 bases from J, the junction kept 8 bases outside the gene matches. The CDR3 has 16 amino acids. In DNA form, the CDR3 reads TGTGCCAGCAGTTCCCCCAGTCTAGCGGGGGCCTACGAGCAGTACTTC. Its translation is CASSSPSLAGAYEQYF.

V is TRBV7-2 and J is TRBJ2-7; 7 bases agree with TRBD1. Per the germline V gene, CDR1 is SGHTA and CDR2 is FQGNSA. This CDR3 is built from 15 residues. Trimming took 6 bases from V and 3 from J; bases not matched to a gene: 11. CDR3 sequence (DNA): TGTGCCAGCAGTTCTGATACAGGGGCCTACTACGAGCAGTACTTC. Translating gives CASSSDTGAYYEQYF.

This chain joins TRBV12-3 or TRBV12-4 and TRBJ2-7; D might be TRBD1 (6 bases). Trimming took 6 bases from V and 2 from J, leaving 17 bases between them. The CDR3 is made up of 15 amino acids. The CDR3 reads CASRKTGQIAYEQYF. CDR3 DNA: TGTGCCAGCAGAAAGACCGGACAGATAGCCTACGAGCAGTACTTC.

The chain is built from TRBV10-1 and TRBJ1-1; D unresolved. CDR1 and CDR2 from the germline V gene are WNHNN and SYGVQD (reference sequence). The length of the CDR3 is 14 residues. Trimming removed 6 bases at V and 5 bases at J, with 16 bases between. CDR3 residues: CASRDTRQRTEAFF. The CDR3, as DNA: TGCGCCAGCAGGGATACCAGGCAGAGGACTGAAGCTTTCTTT.

This clonotype has ten or more counts. The chain carries TRBV24-1 and TRBJ2-1; D perhaps matches TRBD1 (5 bases). V shed 4 bases and J shed 5 bases, with 17 bases lying between them. The V gene's germline CDR1 is KGHDR and CDR2 SFDVKD. The CDR3 has 16 amino acids. CDR3 sequence reads: CATSDPQRGNHNEQFF. The CDR3 DNA is TGTGCCACCAGTGACCCCCAAAGGGGTAACCACAATGAGCAGTTCTTC.

The rearrangement uses TRBV5-4 and TRBJ2-1; TRBD2 agrees at 8 bases. The CDR3 has 16 amino acids. The V segment lost 5 bases and the J segment 7 bases; nucleotides outside the gene matches: 14. Germline V gives CDR1 SGHNT, CDR2 YYREEE (reference sequence). The CDR3 DNA is TGTGCCAGCAGAAGAGCGGGGGCAGTAACTGGTAATGAGCAGTTCTTC. As protein: CASRRAGAVTGNEQFF.

This clonotype was observed a single time. The chain joins TRBV20-1 to TRBJ1-3; 7 bases fit TRBD1. Germline V gives CDR1 DFQATT, CDR2 SNEGSKA (reference sequence). Trimming removed 2 bases from V and 7 bases from J; junction bases left unmatched: 8. This CDR3 contains 14 residues. The CDR3 bases are TGCAGTGCTAGAAACCCGGACAGGCCGAACACCATATATTTT. It encodes CSARNPDRPNTIYF.

This clonotype was counted once. The rearrangement joins TRBV7-6 to TRBJ2-2, with 10 bases fitting TRBD1. CDR3 size: 18 residues. V gave up 2 bases and J gave up 0 bases; unmatched junction bases: 6. Germline V gene data show CDR1 as SGHVS and CDR2 as FNYEAQ. CDR3 residues: CASSLPPGTGANTGELFF. CDR3 nucleotides: TGTGCCAGCAGCTTACCGCCCGGGACAGGGGCGAACACCGGGGAGCTGTTTTTT.

The CDR3 region is CASRGRLGQPQHF. The CDR3 DNA follows: TGTGCCAGCAGGGGAAGATTAGGTCAGCCCCAGCATTTT. This rearrangement joins TRBV2 to TRBJ1-5; D is ambiguous. Trimming took off 6 bases at V and 6 bases at J, with 12 bases between the two ends. Germline-derived CDR1 and CDR2 are SNHLY and FYNNEI. This CDR3 contains 13 residues.

The J gene is TRBJ2-7, the V gene TRBV7-2; possible D gene TRBD1, 7 bases. There are 13 residues in the CDR3. Germline assignment: CDR1 SGHTA and CDR2 FQGNSA. Trimming removed 6 bases from V and 6 bases from J, with 15 bases in between. CDR3 sequence reads: CASRGGQKCEQYF. CDR3 bases: TGTGCCAGCAGGGGGGGACAGAAGTGCGAGCAGTACTTC.

This clonotype has just one count. This chain joins TRBV7-3 and TRBJ2-7; D not resolved. Looked up from germline, CDR1 is SGHTA and CDR2 is FQGTGA. V shed 5 bases and J shed 6 bases, with 20 bases lying between them. The CDR3 is made up of 15 amino acids. The CDR3 loop reads CASSQETARVSEQYF. As DNA, the CDR3 is TGTGCCAGCAGCCAAGAAACAGCCCGGGTGAGCGAGCAGTACTTC.